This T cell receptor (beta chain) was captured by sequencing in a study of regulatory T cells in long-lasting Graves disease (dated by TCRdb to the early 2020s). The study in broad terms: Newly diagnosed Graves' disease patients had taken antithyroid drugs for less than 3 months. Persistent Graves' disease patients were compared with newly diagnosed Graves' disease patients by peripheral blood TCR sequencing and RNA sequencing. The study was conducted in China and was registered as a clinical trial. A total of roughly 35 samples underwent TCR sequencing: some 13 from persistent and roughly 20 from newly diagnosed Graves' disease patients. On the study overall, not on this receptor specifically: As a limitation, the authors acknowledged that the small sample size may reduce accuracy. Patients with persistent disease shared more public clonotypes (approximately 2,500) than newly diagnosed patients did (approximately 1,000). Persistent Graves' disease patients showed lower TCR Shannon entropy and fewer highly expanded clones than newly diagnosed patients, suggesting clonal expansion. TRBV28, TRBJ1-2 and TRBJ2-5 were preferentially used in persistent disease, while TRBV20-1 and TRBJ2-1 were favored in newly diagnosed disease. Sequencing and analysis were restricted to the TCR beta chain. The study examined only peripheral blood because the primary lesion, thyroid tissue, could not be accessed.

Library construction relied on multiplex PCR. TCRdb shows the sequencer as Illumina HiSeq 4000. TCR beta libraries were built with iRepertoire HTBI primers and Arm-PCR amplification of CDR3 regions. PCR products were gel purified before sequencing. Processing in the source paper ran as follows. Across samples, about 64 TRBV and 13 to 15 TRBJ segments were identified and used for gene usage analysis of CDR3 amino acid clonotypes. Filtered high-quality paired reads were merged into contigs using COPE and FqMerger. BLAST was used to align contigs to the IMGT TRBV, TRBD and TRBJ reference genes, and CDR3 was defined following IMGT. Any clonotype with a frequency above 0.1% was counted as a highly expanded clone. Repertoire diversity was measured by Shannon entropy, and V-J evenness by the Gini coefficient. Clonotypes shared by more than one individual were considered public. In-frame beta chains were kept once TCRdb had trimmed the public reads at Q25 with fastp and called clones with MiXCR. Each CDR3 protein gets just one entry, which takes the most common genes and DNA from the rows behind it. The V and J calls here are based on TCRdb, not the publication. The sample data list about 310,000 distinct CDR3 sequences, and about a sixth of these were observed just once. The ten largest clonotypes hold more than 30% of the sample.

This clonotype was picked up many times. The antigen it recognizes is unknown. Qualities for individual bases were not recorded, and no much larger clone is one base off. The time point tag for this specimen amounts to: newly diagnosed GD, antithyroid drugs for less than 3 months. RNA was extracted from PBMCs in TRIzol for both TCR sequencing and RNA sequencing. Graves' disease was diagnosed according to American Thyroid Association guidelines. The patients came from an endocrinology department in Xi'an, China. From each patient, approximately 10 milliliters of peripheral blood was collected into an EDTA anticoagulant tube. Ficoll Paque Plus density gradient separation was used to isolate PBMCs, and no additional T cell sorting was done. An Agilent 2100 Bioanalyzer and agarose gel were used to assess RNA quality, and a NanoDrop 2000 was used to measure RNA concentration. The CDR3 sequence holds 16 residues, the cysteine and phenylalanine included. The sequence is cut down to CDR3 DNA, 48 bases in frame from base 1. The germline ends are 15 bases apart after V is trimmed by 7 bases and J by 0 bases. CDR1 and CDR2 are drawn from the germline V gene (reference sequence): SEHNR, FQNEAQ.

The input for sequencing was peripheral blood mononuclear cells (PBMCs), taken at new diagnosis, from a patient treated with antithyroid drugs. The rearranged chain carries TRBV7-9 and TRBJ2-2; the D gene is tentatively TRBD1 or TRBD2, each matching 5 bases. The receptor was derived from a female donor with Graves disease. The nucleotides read TGTGCCAGCACTAAGACCGGGACGGCGAACACCGGGGAGCTGTTTTTT. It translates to CASTKTGTANTGELFF.